Below, 20 T cell receptor beta chains from the same sample are listed, as sequenced in a study of CD8+CD57+ T cells in acquired aplastic anemia. Genomic DNA templated the TCR beta VDJ and CDR3 profiling. TCRdb ran MiXCR on the reads and lists one entry per CDR3 protein. This table has some 210,000 distinct CDR3 sequences, around 60% appearing once. Sequenced: sorted CD4+, CD8+, or CD8+CD57+ T cells (not recorded which) from PBMCs. All receptors come from a human donor in good health.

This chain uses TRBV19 with TRBJ1-5, with D possibly matching TRBD1 (6 bases). Germline assignment: CDR1 LNHDA and CDR2 SQIVND (reference sequence). The CDR3 runs to 15 residues. V lost 6 bases, J lost 0 bases, and 12 bases lay in between. CDR3 DNA: TGTGCCAGTAGGACTCACAGGGATAGCAATCAGCCCCAGCATTTT. Amino acids: CASRTHRDSNQPQHF.

V and J are TRBV2 and TRBJ1-2; 8 bases map to TRBD1. The trim removed 9 bases at V and 4 bases at J, leaving 10 bases unmatched. The CDR3 loop spans 14 amino acids. Germline-derived CDR1 and CDR2 are SNHLY and FYNNEI. The CDR3 here is CASRPQGAGYGYTF. DNA of the CDR3: TGTGCCAGTAGACCCCAGGGGGCAGGCTATGGCTACACCTTC.

The J gene is TRBJ2-2, the V gene TRBV2, with D possibly matching TRBD1 (6 bases). Germline V gene lookup returns CDR1 SNHLY and CDR2 FYNNEI. The CDR3 covers 15 residues. Between the trimmed V and J ends, which lost 1 base and 4 bases, there was a span of 10 bases. CDR3 sequence reads: CASSEVQGTTGELFF. The CDR3, as DNA: TGTGCCAGCAGTGAAGTCCAGGGGACCACCGGGGAGCTGTTTTTT.

Written as DNA, the CDR3 is TGTGCCACCAGTGATTTGCGGCGCAGTGGGCAGTTCTTC. Protein: CATSDLRRSGQFF. This sequence joins TRBV24-1 and TRBJ2-1; no clear D. The CDR3 runs to 13 residues. Trimming cost V 0 bases and J 12 bases, with 11 bases left between them. CDR1 and CDR2 (germline): KGHDR, SFDVKD.

The V and J genes are TRBV7-9 and TRBJ2-3, with 9 bases lining up with TRBD2. Germline V gene lookup returns CDR1 SEHNR and CDR2 FQNEAQ (reference sequence). The ends lost 7 bases at V and 11 bases at J; junction bases unmatched: 13. The CDR3 totals 14 residues. The CDR3 DNA follows: TGTGCCAGCAACCTCCTAGCGGGGATCAATGAGCAGTATTTT. Its translation is CASNLLAGINEQYF.

The chain is built from TRBV7-8 and TRBJ1-2; D perhaps matches TRBD1 (5 bases). Per the germline V gene, CDR1 is SGHVS and CDR2 is FQNEAQ. Trimming stripped 1 base from V and 4 bases from J, with 13 bases between. The CDR3 contains 15 residues. For the CDR3, the DNA is TGTGCCAGCAGCTTAGGAAGGGGAAGGTCCTATGGCTACACCTTC. Its translation: CASSLGRGRSYGYTF. Full variable domain (rest looked up from reference TRBV7-8 and TRBJ1-2): GAGVSQSPRYKVAKRGQDVALRCDPISGHVSLFWYQQALGQGPEFLTYFQNEAQLDKSGLPSDRFFAERPEGSVSTLKIQRTQQEDSAVYLCASSLGRGRSYGYTFGSGTRLTVV.

The chain combines TRBV7-3 with TRBJ1-1; TRBD1 is a possible D gene (6 bases). CDR3 length equals 14 residues. V was cut by 4 bases and J by 4 bases, with 13 bases left in between. CDR1 and CDR2 (germline): SGHTA, FQGTGA. The CDR3 region has the DNA TGTGCCAGCAGCTCCCAGGGGAGTGGCACTGAAGCTTTCTTT. Translating gives CASSSQGSGTEAFF. The variable domain in full, completed from reference TRBV7-3 and TRBJ1-1, reads GAGVSQTPSNKVTEKGKYVELRCDPISGHTALYWYRQSLGQGPEFLIYFQGTGAADDSGLPNDRFFAVRPEGSVSTLKIQRTERGDSAVYLCASSSQGSGTEAFFGQGTRLTVV.

As to this clonotype: The CDR3 ends on some other residue instead of the conserved phenylalanine or tryptophan, so this is likely a read error. The limits of the CDR3 on the DNA are not certain, so only TCRdb's listed CDR3 is given. This chain uses TRBV10-3 with TRBJ1-2. Inclusive of both ends, the CDR3 amounts to 9 amino acids. In germline, CDR1 is ENHRY, CDR2 SYGVKD. CDR3 residues: CAISGPGSG.

This clonotype was seen only once. The gene calls are TRBV7-9 and TRBJ2-7, with D perhaps matching TRBD1 (6 bases). The length of the CDR3 is 15 residues. V dropped 1 base and J dropped 6 bases, with 16 bases sitting between them. Germline V gene data show CDR1 as SEHNR and CDR2 as FQNEAQ (reference sequence). DNA for the CDR3: TGTGCCAGCAGCTTAGGGGCCGCAGGGGAGAGCGAGCAGTACTTC. Amino acids: CASSLGAAGESEQYF.

The rearrangement uses TRBV5-6 and TRBJ2-7; D unclear. CDR1 is SGHDT and CDR2 is YYEEEE in the germline V gene. V dropped 1 base and J dropped 4 bases, with 9 bases sitting between them. The CDR3 consists of 13 residues. CDR3 in DNA: TGTGCCAGCAGCTTGACACAGAGTTACGAGCAGTACTTC. Its protein product is CASSLTQSYEQYF.

The V gene is TRBV7-2, the J gene TRBJ2-2; possible D gene TRBD1, 5 bases. CDR3 length equals 16 residues. With 1 base removed from V and 1 base from J, the gap between germline ends came to 10 bases. CDR1 SGHTA and CDR2 FQGNSA come from the germline V gene. DNA for the CDR3: TGTGCCAGCAGCTTAGGGGCAGGGCGGAACACCGGGGAGCTGTTTTTT. Translating gives CASSLGAGRNTGELFF.

V gene TRBV7-3 combines with J gene TRBJ1-1; tentatively, D is TRBD1 (5 bases). Germline assignment: CDR1 SGHTA and CDR2 FQGTGA. The CDR3 contains 16 residues. The V gene lost 2 bases and the J gene lost 2 bases, with 15 bases spanning the gap. The CDR3 DNA is TGTGCCAGCAGCTTATCAAACAGGCTATACAACACTGAAGCTTTCTTT. Encoded protein: CASSLSNRLYNTEAFF. Full variable domain (outside the CDR3, taken from reference TRBV7-3 and TRBJ1-1): GAGVSQTPSNKVTEKGKYVELRCDPISGHTALYWYRQSLGQGPEFLIYFQGTGAADDSGLPNDRFFAVRPEGSVSTLKIQRTERGDSAVYLCASSLSNRLYNTEAFFGQGTRLTVV.

This clonotype was observed a handful of times. The chain recombines TRBV19 with TRBJ2-5, with TRBD1 as a possible D gene (7 bases). V lost 8 bases and J lost 3, with 13 bases in between. From germline, CDR1 is LNHDA and CDR2 SQIVND (reference sequence). CDR3 length: 13 amino acids. CDR3 amino acids: CASAGTAEETQYF. DNA for the CDR3: TGTGCCAGTGCGGGGACAGCTGAAGAGACCCAGTACTTC.

The V call is TRBV5-1, the J call TRBJ2-7; D uncertain. V lost 7 bases, J lost 0 bases, and 14 bases lay in between. Germline V gives CDR1 SGHRS, CDR2 YFSETQ. The CDR3 runs 14 residues. Here the CDR3 reads CASADGRSSYEQYF. CDR3 nucleotide sequence: TGCGCCAGCGCAGACGGGCGCAGCTCCTACGAGCAGTACTTC.

The chain's CDR3 is CAISSTGADTEAFF. CDR3 DNA sequence: TGTGCCATCAGTTCAACAGGGGCAGACACTGAAGCTTTCTTT. The V call is TRBV10-3, the J call TRBJ1-1; 7 bases are a match to TRBD1. Germline V lookup: CDR1 ENHRY, CDR2 SYGVKD. The CDR3 spans 14 residues. V gave up 5 bases and J gave up 3 bases; unmatched junction bases: 6.

The rearrangement uses TRBV29-1 and TRBJ2-5, with TRBD2 as a possible D gene (5 bases). V lost 5 bases, J lost 1 base, and 8 bases lay in between. In germline, CDR1 is SQVTM, CDR2 ANQGSEA. The CDR3 is 12 amino acids. The chain's CDR3 is CSVRRGQETQYF. CDR3 nucleotide sequence: TGCAGCGTTCGCCGGGGCCAAGAGACCCAGTACTTC.

This chain links TRBV7-9 with TRBJ2-7; D is undetermined. The CDR3 length is 12 residues. Trimming pared 6 bases from V and 7 bases from J, leaving 13 bases between. The germline gives CDR1 SEHNR, CDR2 FQNEAQ (reference sequence). CDR3: CASRLGNGEQYF. CDR3 coding DNA: TGTGCCAGCAGACTGGGCAATGGGGAGCAGTACTTC.

The chain uses TRBV20-1 and TRBJ1-6; D is perhaps TRBD1 (6 bases). The V end lost 7 bases, the J end lost 5 bases, and 15 bases lay between the germline ends. The CDR3 totals 14 residues. Germline values: CDR1 DFQATT, CDR2 SNEGSKA (reference sequence). As DNA, the CDR3 is TGCAGTGGAAAAATTGGGACAAATAATTCACCCCTCCACTTT. Translation gives CSGKIGTNNSPLHF.

This chain uses TRBV29-1 with TRBJ1-2; D is possibly TRBD1 (6 bases). The germline V gene encodes CDR1 SQVTM and CDR2 ANQGSEA. The CDR3 totals 14 residues. V was clipped by 3 bases and J by 8 bases, with 19 bases between them. CDR3 sequence reads: CSVDINAGAEGYTF. For the CDR3, the DNA is TGCAGCGTTGACATAAACGCGGGGGCGGAGGGCTACACCTTC.

The chain recombines TRBV6-5 with TRBJ2-1; 11 bases agree with TRBD2. The germline V gene encodes CDR1 MNHEY and CDR2 SVGAGI. The V gene end was trimmed by 5 bases and the J gene end by 5 bases; junction bases not matched to a gene: 11. The CDR3 contains 17 residues. Here the CDR3 DNA reads TGTGCCAGCAGTCTCTCCCGACTAGCGGGGCTGCACAATGAGCAGTTCTTC. It specifies CASSLSRLAGLHNEQFF.